This TCR beta chain was identified during a study of OX40 agonist ivuxolimab in advanced cancers. Broader study findings: On average, CD8+ T cells showed a greater number of expanded clones than CD4+.

Points on this clone: The antigen is unknown.

Sequencing was performed with immunoSEQ multiplex PCR; in TCRdb, only in-frame clones are kept and a portion is missing. The sample contains about 36,000 clones, about 80% of which appear only once. The CDR3 covers 15 residues. After removal of 5 bases from V and 4 bases from J, the junction contained 5 bases not matched to a gene. Germline V gives CDR1 SGHTA, CDR2 FQGNSA. This receptor was identified in an adult with an advanced solid tumor such as melanoma, head and neck, liver or kidney cancer. Sequencing used CD4+ or CD8+ T cells sorted from blood, obtained in a trial of the OX40 agonist ivuxolimab. V usage is TRBV7-2 and J usage is TRBJ2-6; 7 bases are shared with TRBD1. The CDR3 reads CASSPDRAGANVLTF. CDR3 in DNA: TGTGCCAGCAGCCCAGACAGGGCAGGGGCCAACGTCCTGACTTTC. The variable domain in full, with the rest retrieved from reference TRBV7-2 and TRBJ2-6, is GAGVSQSPSNKVTEKGKDVELRCDPISGHTALYWYRQSLGQGLEFLIYFQGNSAPDKSGLPSDRFSAERTGGSVSTLTIQRTQQEDSAVYLCASSPDRAGANVLTFGAGSRLTVL.